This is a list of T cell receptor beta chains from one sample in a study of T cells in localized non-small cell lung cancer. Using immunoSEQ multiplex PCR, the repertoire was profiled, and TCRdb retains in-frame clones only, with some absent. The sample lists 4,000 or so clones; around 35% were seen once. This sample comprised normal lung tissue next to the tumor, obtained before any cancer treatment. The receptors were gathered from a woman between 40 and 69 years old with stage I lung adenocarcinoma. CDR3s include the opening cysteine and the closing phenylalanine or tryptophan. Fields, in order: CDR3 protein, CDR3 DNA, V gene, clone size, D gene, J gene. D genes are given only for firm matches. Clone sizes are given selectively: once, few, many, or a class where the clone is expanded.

CDR3: CASSYVDRGIYGYTF
DNA: TGTGCCAGCAGTTACGTGGACAGGGGTATCTATGGCTACACCTTC
V: TRBV6-8
size: medium-sized
D: TRBD1
J: TRBJ1-2

CDR3: CASSIDLSGGFTF
DNA: TGTGCCAGTAGTATAGATCTATCCGGGGGATTCACCTTC
V: TRBV19
size: .
D: .
J: TRBJ1-2

CDR3: CASGLAQTSGNTGELFF
DNA: TGTGCTAGTGGTTTGGCACAGACTAGCGGGAACACCGGGGAGCTGTTTTTT
V: TRBV12-5
size: .
D: TRBD2
J: TRBJ2-2

CDR3: CASSFKGDAAEAFF
DNA: TGCGCCAGCAGCTTTAAGGGTGACGCGGCTGAAGCTTTCTTT
V: TRBV5-1
size: .
D: .
J: TRBJ1-1

CDR3: CASSYLAGGSGANVLTF
DNA: TGTGCCAGCAGTTACCTAGCGGGGGGCTCTGGGGCCAACGTCCTGACTTTC
V: TRBV6-8
size: few
D: TRBD2
J: TRBJ2-6

CDR3: CASRGAPVDYGYTF
DNA: TGTGCCAGCAGGGGGGCCCCGGTGGACTATGGCTACACCTTC
V: TRBV6-8
size: .
D: .
J: TRBJ1-2

CDR3: CASSLNGQGASEAFF
DNA: TGTGCCAGCAGCTTAAATGGTCAGGGGGCGTCTGAAGCTTTCTTT
V: TRBV11-3
size: .
D: TRBD1
J: TRBJ1-1

CDR3: CASSIGQGKAFF
DNA: TGTGCCAGTAGTATCGGACAGGGGAAGGCTTTCTTT
V: TRBV19
size: .
D: TRBD1
J: TRBJ1-1

CDR3: CASSIGGPGGYTF
DNA: TGTGCCAGTAGTATCGGAGGGCCGGGCGGCTACACCTTC
V: TRBV19
size: few
D: .
J: TRBJ1-2

CDR3: CASSSPESLFTMNTEAFF
DNA: TGTGCCAGCAGCTCCCCAGAGAGTCTTTTCACTATGAACACTGAAGCTTTCTTT
V: TRBV11-3
size: few
D: .
J: TRBJ1-1

CDR3: CASSLRRYMNTEAFF
DNA: TGTGCCAGCAGCTTGAGGCGCTACATGAACACTGAAGCTTTCTTT
V: TRBV11-3
size: .
D: .
J: TRBJ1-1

CDR3: CASSTDLNTGELFF
DNA: TGTGCCAGTAGTACGGACTTGAACACCGGGGAGCTGTTTTTT
V: TRBV19
size: few
D: .
J: TRBJ2-2

CDR3: CAWLPTGGAGYGYTF
DNA: TGTGCCTGGTTACCGACAGGGGGCGCAGGCTATGGCTACACCTTC
V: TRBV30
size: few
D: TRBD1
J: TRBJ1-2

CDR3: CASSEGSWDPQYF
DNA: TGTGCCAGCAGTGAAGGGAGTTGGGACCCCCAGTACTTC
V: TRBV6-1
size: .
D: .
J: TRBJ2-5

CDR3: CASSYGAGPGNEQFF
DNA: TGTGCCAGCAGTTATGGGGCCGGGCCCGGAAATGAGCAGTTCTTC
V: TRBV6-8
size: .
D: .
J: TRBJ2-1

CDR3: CASSGRPGVPYNEQFF
DNA: TGTGCCAGCAGTGGGAGACCCGGGGTGCCCTACAATGAGCAGTTCTTC
V: TRBV6-8
size: .
D: .
J: TRBJ2-1

CDR3: CASSPKALETEAFF
DNA: TGTGCCAGCTCACCCAAGGCCTTAGAGACTGAAGCTTTCTTT
V: TRBV18
size: .
D: .
J: TRBJ1-1

CDR3: CASSPRRGANFGKLFF
DNA: TGTGCCAGTAGCCCGCGGAGGGGGGCGAACTTTGGAAAACTGTTTTTT
V: TRBV19
size: .
D: .
J: TRBJ1-4

CDR3: CASSPRGGGSSYEQYF
DNA: TGTGCCAGCAGCCCTCGTGGTGGTGGTAGCTCCTACGAGCAGTACTTC
V: TRBV9
size: .
D: .
J: TRBJ2-7

CDR3: CASSPADRSGYEQYF
DNA: TGTGCCAGCAGTCCCGCGGACAGGAGTGGGTACGAGCAGTACTTC
V: TRBV6-8
size: medium-sized
D: TRBD1
J: TRBJ2-7

CDR3: CASSLGDKNIQYF
DNA: TGTGCCAGCAGTTTAGGCGATAAAAACATTCAGTACTTC
V: TRBV28
size: .
D: .
J: TRBJ2-4

CDR3: CASSAPGGSYNEQFF
DNA: TGTGCCAGTAGTGCCCCCGGGGGGTCCTACAATGAGCAGTTCTTC
V: TRBV19
size: .
D: TRBD2
J: TRBJ2-1

CDR3: CASSARVGRGTDTQYF
DNA: TGTGCCAGCAGTGCCCGGGTAGGGAGGGGAACAGATACGCAGTATTTT
V: TRBV6-8
size: medium-sized
D: TRBD2
J: TRBJ2-3

CDR3: CASSPRQLGETQYF
DNA: TGCGCCAGCAGTCCCCGACAGCTTGGAGAGACCCAGTACTTC
V: TRBV23-1
size: .
D: .
J: TRBJ2-5

CDR3: CASRTRQTGGEAEAFF
DNA: TGTGCCAGCAGGACCCGACAGACAGGGGGCGAGGCTGAAGCTTTCTTT
V: TRBV6-7
size: few
D: TRBD1
J: TRBJ1-1

CDR3: CASSAGPTGDTGELFF
DNA: TGTGCCAGCAGCGCGGGCCCGACAGGGGACACCGGGGAGCTGTTTTTT
V: TRBV9
size: few
D: TRBD1
J: TRBJ2-2

CDR3: CASSPGSGGSYEQYF
DNA: TGTGCCAGCAGCCCGGGGAGCGGGGGATCCTACGAGCAGTACTTC
V: TRBV28
size: few
D: TRBD2
J: TRBJ2-7

CDR3: CASSLEVANSPLHF
DNA: TGTGCCAGCAGCTTAGAAGTGGCGAATTCACCCCTCCACTTT
V: TRBV11-3
size: few
D: .
J: TRBJ1-6

CDR3: CASRLPGQNTGELFF
DNA: TGTGCCAGCAGGCTTCCGGGACAGAACACCGGGGAGCTGTTTTTT
V: TRBV9
size: few
D: .
J: TRBJ2-2

CDR3: CASQKENTGELFF
DNA: TGCGCCAGCCAGAAGGAGAACACCGGGGAGCTGTTTTTT
V: TRBV23-1
size: .
D: .
J: TRBJ2-2

CDR3: CASSEAFFGRTYGYTF
DNA: TGTGCCAGCAGTGAAGCGTTCTTTGGGCGCACTTATGGCTACACCTTC
V: TRBV6-1
size: few
D: .
J: TRBJ1-2

CDR3: CASSLEEGSEAFF
DNA: TGTGCCAGCAGTCTTGAGGAGGGATCTGAAGCTTTCTTT
V: TRBV9
size: few
D: .
J: TRBJ1-1

CDR3: CASSVEFSAYNEQFF
DNA: TGTGCCAGCAGCGTAGAGTTTAGCGCCTACAATGAGCAGTTCTTC
V: TRBV9
size: few
D: .
J: TRBJ2-1

CDR3: CSVLGASNTGELFF
DNA: TGCAGCGTGCTCGGAGCCTCGAACACCGGGGAGCTGTTTTTT
V: TRBV29-1
size: .
D: .
J: TRBJ2-2

CDR3: CATSRDGGAPDGYTF
DNA: TGTGCCACCAGCAGAGACGGGGGCGCCCCCGATGGCTACACCTTC
V: TRBV15
size: .
D: .
J: TRBJ1-2

CDR3: CSVAQGAGTEAFF
DNA: TGCAGCGTAGCACAGGGGGCCGGCACTGAAGCTTTCTTT
V: TRBV29-1
size: .
D: TRBD1
J: TRBJ1-1

CDR3: CSVGGRGASNTEAFF
DNA: TGCAGCGTTGGGGGACGAGGGGCCTCGAACACTGAAGCTTTCTTT
V: TRBV29-1
size: .
D: .
J: TRBJ1-1

CDR3: CASSPGGGLMTEAFF
DNA: TGTGCCAGCAGCCCCGGGGGGGGGCTAATGACTGAAGCTTTCTTT
V: TRBV14
size: .
D: .
J: TRBJ1-1

CDR3: CASSFGLAGETQYF
DNA: TGTGCCAGCAGCTTCGGACTAGCGGGGGAGACCCAGTACTTC
V: TRBV11-3
size: .
D: TRBD2
J: TRBJ2-5

CDR3: CASRGGGDRGREQYF
DNA: TGTGCCAGCAGAGGGGGCGGGGACAGGGGAAGAGAGCAGTACTTC
V: TRBV6-8
size: .
D: TRBD1
J: TRBJ2-7

CDR3: CASTAYRGNYGYTF
DNA: TGTGCCAGCACCGCCTATCGGGGGAACTATGGCTACACCTTC
V: TRBV28
size: few
D: .
J: TRBJ1-2

CDR3: CATSGRLAGTGYNEQFF
DNA: TGTGCCACCAGTGGTCGACTAGCGGGAACGGGATACAATGAGCAGTTCTTC
V: TRBV19
size: .
D: TRBD2
J: TRBJ2-1

CDR3: CASSIGPEGTEAFF
DNA: TGTGCCAGTAGTATAGGCCCGGAGGGCACTGAAGCTTTCTTT
V: TRBV19
size: .
D: .
J: TRBJ1-1

CDR3: CASSLGTGYYGYTF
DNA: TGTGCCAGCAGCTTAGGGACGGGATACTATGGCTACACCTTC
V: TRBV11-3
size: few
D: .
J: TRBJ1-2

CDR3: CASSRGATYEQYF
DNA: TGTGCCAGCAGTCGAGGGGCAACCTACGAGCAGTACTTC
V: TRBV28
size: .
D: .
J: TRBJ2-7

CDR3: CASSSRRRSSTDTQYF
DNA: TGTGCCAGCAGCTCCAGGAGGCGGAGTAGCACAGATACGCAGTATTTT
V: TRBV11-3
size: medium-sized
D: .
J: TRBJ2-3

CDR3: CAWKVLEGGEQFF
DNA: TGTGCCTGGAAAGTCCTCGAGGGCGGTGAGCAGTTCTTC
V: TRBV30
size: .
D: .
J: TRBJ2-1

CDR3: CASSLTGHMNTEAFF
DNA: TGTGCCAGCAGCCTTACAGGGCATATGAACACTGAAGCTTTCTTT
V: TRBV9
size: few
D: .
J: TRBJ1-1

CDR3: CASSQLTGSETQYF
DNA: TGCGCCAGCAGCCAATTGACAGGGTCTGAGACCCAGTACTTC
V: TRBV5-1
size: .
D: TRBD1
J: TRBJ2-5

CDR3: CASSQGWSGGATDTQYF
DNA: TGCGCCAGCAGCCAAGGGTGGAGCGGGGGGGCAACAGATACGCAGTATTTT
V: TRBV4-1
size: .
D: TRBD2
J: TRBJ2-3

CDR3: CASSLVPREGEQFF
DNA: TGTGCCAGCAGCTTAGTTCCCAGGGAAGGTGAGCAGTTCTTC
V: TRBV11-3
size: .
D: .
J: TRBJ2-1

CDR3: CASSYRQYEAEQYF
DNA: TGTGCCAGCAGTTATCGACAGTACGAGGCCGAGCAGTACTTC
V: TRBV6-8
size: few
D: .
J: TRBJ2-7

CDR3: CASSWSGGPVDSYEQYF
DNA: TGTGCCAGCAGTTGGTCGGGAGGGCCCGTAGATTCCTACGAGCAGTACTTC
V: TRBV6-8
size: few
D: TRBD2
J: TRBJ2-7

CDR3: CSVEGRGRGVNTEAFF
DNA: TGCAGCGTTGAGGGCAGGGGTCGTGGGGTGAACACTGAAGCTTTCTTT
V: TRBV29-1
size: .
D: .
J: TRBJ1-1

CDR3: CAWRGAGDYGYTF
DNA: TGTGCCTGGAGGGGGGCGGGCGATTATGGCTACACCTTC
V: TRBV30
size: few
D: .
J: TRBJ1-2

CDR3: CASSYPGELFF
DNA: TGTGCCAGCAGTTACCCCGGGGAGCTGTTTTTT
V: TRBV6-7
size: few
D: .
J: TRBJ2-2

CDR3: CASRLAGGPYEQFF
DNA: TGCGCCAGCAGGCTAGCGGGGGGGCCTTATGAGCAGTTCTTC
V: TRBV10-2
size: .
D: TRBD2
J: TRBJ2-1